These 32 T cell receptor beta chains came from one sample sequenced in a study of cytomegalovirus exposure and HLA in healthy donors (dated by TCRdb to about 2017). The library relied on the immunoSEQ multiplex PCR assay. A mixture of 60 forward primers for TCR Vbeta segments and 13 reverse primers for TCR Jbeta segments was used in the multiplex PCR. TCRdb re-hosts the immuneACCESS table, in-frame sequences only. Its copies lack some clones; in the studies checked, an unresolved V gene accounts for under half of them, and the cause for the rest is not known. Present in this sample are some 120,000 clones, more than 65% of which were seen just once. The ten largest clones take up roughly 4% of the sample. Material for sequencing was PBMCs. These receptors were collected from a human donor in good health.

This clone has just a few counts. The rearrangement links TRBV11-2 to TRBJ2-1, with 7 positions matching TRBD2. This CDR3 spans 16 amino acids. Germline V gene lookup returns CDR1 SGHAT and CDR2 FQNNGV. Trimming took 3 bases from V and 6 from J; bases not matched to a gene: 11. The CDR3 here is CASSLASSGFINEQFF. The CDR3 region has the DNA TGTGCCAGCAGCTTGGCCTCTAGCGGATTTATCAATGAGCAGTTCTTC.

CDR3 sequence reads: CASSQEPSRVIEKLFF. For the CDR3, the DNA is TGCGCCAGCAGCCAAGAACCCTCCAGGGTTATTGAAAAACTGTTTTTT. The J gene is TRBJ1-4, the V gene TRBV4-1, with D perhaps TRBD1 (5 bases). V gave up 0 bases and J gave up 7 bases, with 15 bases separating them. The CDR3 spans 16 residues. CDR1 and CDR2 (germline): MGHRA, YSYEKL.

The table lists this clone with many counts. The chain has TRBV7-2 and TRBJ2-7; tentative D call: TRBD1 (6 bases). The ends were cut back, 1 base at V and 0 bases at J, with 7 bases in the middle. The CDR3 length is 14 residues. Looked up from germline, CDR1 is SGHTA and CDR2 is FQGNSA. For the CDR3, the DNA is TGTGCCAGCAGCTTAGGACAGGCCTCCTACGAGCAGTACTTC. Its translation is CASSLGQASYEQYF.

The V call is TRBV5-1, the J call TRBJ1-1, with D perhaps matching TRBD1 (6 bases). Trimming removed 2 bases from V and 2 bases from J, with 10 bases in between. From germline, CDR1 is SGHRS and CDR2 YFSETQ. This CDR3 is 14 amino acids long. CDR3 region: CASSFQGYNTEAFF. The CDR3 DNA follows: TGCGCCAGCAGCTTCCAGGGGTATAACACTGAAGCTTTCTTT.

This chain uses TRBV6-1 with TRBJ2-5; D is unclear. CDR3 size: 13 residues. The ends were cut back, 7 bases at V and 2 bases at J, with 11 bases in the middle. Germline CDR1 MNHNS, CDR2 SASEGT. The CDR3 sequence is CASTRQYQETQYF. The CDR3 coding sequence is TGTGCCAGCACGCGGCAATATCAAGAGACCCAGTACTTC.

In DNA, the CDR3 is TGTGCCACCAGCAGAGATCTTATAGGACAGGGGGCCTACGAGCAGTACTTC. Amino acid sequence: CATSRDLIGQGAYEQYF. J is TRBJ2-7 and V is TRBV15; 10 bases align to TRBD1. This CDR3 spans 17 amino acids. CDR1 is LNHNV, CDR2 YYDKDF, per germline (reference sequence). With V trimmed by 0 bases and J by 2 bases, 7 bases remained unmatched.

The CDR3 DNA follows: TGTGCCAGCAGTACAGGGTTAAGTAGCAATCAGCCCCAGCATTTT. This sequence encodes CASSTGLSSNQPQHF. The V call is TRBV2, the J call TRBJ1-5; weak D call: TRBD1 (6 bases). The CDR3 is 15 residues long. CDR1 and CDR2 (germline): SNHLY, FYNNEI. V was clipped by 5 bases and J by 0 bases, with 11 bases between them.

The V gene is TRBV28, the J gene TRBJ1-1; perhaps TRBD1 as D (6 bases). V shed 7 bases and J shed 4 bases, with 13 bases lying between them. This CDR3 is 13 amino acids long. Germline-derived CDR1 and CDR2 are MDHEN and SYDVKM. The DNA for the CDR3 is TGTGCCAGCATCAGGGGTTGGGGCACTGAAGCTTTCTTT. Residues: CASIRGWGTEAFF.

This clone was found a few times. This rearrangement joins TRBV6-6 to TRBJ1-1; D gene unclear. The ends were cut back, 7 bases at V and 4 bases at J, with 10 bases in the middle. The CDR3 is made up of 12 amino acids. From germline, CDR1 is MNHNY and CDR2 SVGAGI (reference sequence). This CDR3 is CASTPAGTEAFF. The DNA of the CDR3 is TGTGCCAGCACCCCTGCCGGCACTGAAGCTTTCTTT.

The chain has TRBV5-8 and TRBJ2-3, with D possibly TRBD2 on 6 matching bases. V shed 0 bases and J shed 0 bases, with 8 bases lying between them. The CDR3 extends over 15 amino acids. Germline CDR1 and CDR2: SGHTS and YDEGEE. Here the CDR3 reads CASSLVGTSTDTQYF. The CDR3 coding sequence is TGTGCCAGCAGCTTGGTGGGGACTAGCACAGATACGCAGTATTTT.

The chain employs TRBV30 and TRBJ2-7, with 9 bases that match TRBD2. The CDR3 runs to 14 residues. V was pared by 3 bases and J by 1 base, with 4 bases of the junction left unmatched. The germline V gene has CDR1 GTSNPN and CDR2 SVGIG (reference sequence). The CDR3 region has the DNA TGTGCCTGGAGGCTAGCGGGAATGTCCTACGAGCAGTACTTC. It specifies CAWRLAGMSYEQYF.

The J gene is TRBJ1-1, the V gene TRBV10-1, with 8 bases matching TRBD1. The CDR3 extends over 13 amino acids. Germline CDR1 WNHNN, CDR2 SYGVQD (reference sequence). V lost 6 bases and J lost 5; bases outside the gene matches: 5. CDR3 residues: CASSQDRVTEAFF. In nucleotides, the CDR3 is TGCGCCAGCAGCCAGGACAGGGTGACTGAAGCTTTCTTT.

The chain combines TRBV29-1 with TRBJ1-5, with a tentative D call TRBD1 (5 bases). The CDR3 is 17 residues long. V gave up 7 bases and J gave up 7 bases, with 29 bases separating them. Germline V gene data show CDR1 as SQVTM and CDR2 as ANQGSEA. This CDR3 reads CSAPVRVPRGLRQPQHF. The CDR3 DNA sequence: TGCAGCGCCCCCGTCCGGGTTCCGCGGGGACTTAGACAGCCCCAGCATTTT. The complete variable domain, with remaining parts taken from reference TRBV29-1 and TRBJ1-5, reads SAVISQKPSRDICQRGTSLTIQCQVDSQVTMMFWYRQQPGQSLTLIATANQGSEATYESGFVIDKFPISRPNLTFSTLTVSNMSPEDSSIYLCSAPVRVPRGLRQPQHFGDGTRLSIL.

The chain uses TRBV7-9 and TRBJ1-4; a possible D gene is TRBD1 (6 bases). The V gene lost 1 base and the J gene lost 5 bases, with 14 bases spanning the gap. This CDR3 contains 16 residues. Germline V lookup: CDR1 SEHNR, CDR2 FQNEAQ (reference sequence). The CDR3 sequence is CASSLGSGTYNEKLFF. The CDR3 nucleotides are TGTGCCAGCAGCTTAGGTTCTGGGACATACAATGAAAAACTGTTTTTT.

Worth noting for this clone: At the DNA level, this CDR3 is encoded by other sequences in the same sample as well. J is TRBJ1-1 and V is TRBV4-1; D is uncertain. The length of the CDR3 is 15 residues. The germline CDR1 and CDR2 sequences are MGHRA and YSYEKL. Deletions cut 0 bases from V and 0 bases from J, with 8 bases between. CDR3 coding DNA: TGCGCCAGCAGCCAAGATCCCGGGGTGAACACTGAAGCTTTCTTT. Its translation: CASSQDPGVNTEAFF.

The J gene is TRBJ1-3, the V gene TRBV5-1, with a weak D call TRBD1 (5 bases). Germline lookup yields CDR1 SGHRS and CDR2 YFSETQ. V lost 0 bases and J lost 0, with 7 bases in between. The CDR3 length is 15 residues. The CDR3 region is CASSLVGDSGNTIYF. CDR3 bases: TGCGCCAGCAGCTTGGTAGGGGACTCTGGAAACACCATATATTTT.

J is TRBJ1-5 and V is TRBV6-1; D remains ambiguous. The germline V gene encodes CDR1 MNHNS and CDR2 SASEGT. The germline V and J ends were trimmed by 2 bases and 2 bases, with 4 bases remaining between them. The CDR3 has 13 residues. The CDR3 DNA reads TGTGCCAGCAGTGAACCGGGCAATCAGCCCCAGCATTTT. Protein sequence: CASSEPGNQPQHF.

The chain couples TRBV6-5 to TRBJ1-2, with D possibly being TRBD1 (5 bases). There are 14 residues in the CDR3. Trimming left V 3 bases short and J 6 bases short, with 14 bases between. Germline V gene lookup returns CDR1 MNHEY and CDR2 SVGAGI. This CDR3 reads CASSYGRVGDGYTF. CDR3 DNA sequence: TGTGCCAGCAGTTATGGCAGGGTTGGCGATGGCTACACCTTC.

The chain has TRBV11-2 and TRBJ1-1, with D perhaps matching TRBD1 (5 bases). The V and J ends lost 11 bases and 1 base respectively, with 14 bases between them. This CDR3 has 13 amino acids. Per germline, CDR1 SGHAT and CDR2 FQNNGV. The CDR3 reads CAARGEGNTEAFF. The CDR3, as DNA: TGTGCCGCTCGGGGGGAGGGGAACACTGAAGCTTTCTTT.

The rearrangement joins TRBV2 to TRBJ2-3; 9 bases are a match to TRBD2. From germline, CDR1 is SNHLY and CDR2 FYNNEI. The CDR3 sequence is 18 residues long. Unmatched junction bases numbered 9, after V lost 0 bases and J lost 2 bases. This CDR3 is CASSEAREGAGYTDTQYF. CDR3 bases: TGTGCCAGCAGTGAAGCGCGGGAGGGGGCCGGGTACACAGATACGCAGTATTTT.

V gene TRBV14 combines with J gene TRBJ2-7, with D possibly being TRBD1 (6 bases). V was cut by 2 bases and J by 2 bases, with 16 bases left in between. Germline V CDR1 and CDR2: SGHDN, FVKESK. The CDR3 loop spans 16 amino acids. This chain's CDR3 is CASSQRGPGAAYEQYF. For the CDR3, the DNA is TGTGCCAGCAGCCAACGGGGTCCAGGGGCTGCCTACGAGCAGTACTTC. The variable domain in full, completed from reference TRBV14 and TRBJ2-7, reads EAGVTQFPSHSVIEKGQTVTLRCDPISGHDNLYWYRRVMGKEIKFLLHFVKESKQDESGMPNNRFLAERTGGTYSTLKVQPAELEDSGVYFCASSQRGPGAAYEQYFGPGTRLTVT.

This chain joins TRBV4-1 and TRBJ1-1; TRBD1 matches at 10 bases. J lost 3 bases, V lost 1 base, and 17 bases had no gene match. The CDR3 loop spans 20 amino acids. Germline lookup yields CDR1 MGHRA and CDR2 YSYEKL. The chain's CDR3 is CASSQVFRLGTGVAHTEAFF. The DNA for the CDR3 is TGCGCCAGCAGCCAAGTTTTTAGGTTGGGGACAGGGGTCGCGCACACTGAAGCTTTCTTT.

Note on this clone: At one boundary the junction diverges from the germline segment, which might be a read error. The genes are TRBV7-9 and TRBJ2-3; 12 nucleotides match TRBD2. The CDR3 has 17 amino acids. Germline-derived CDR1 and CDR2 are SEHNR and FQNEAQ (reference sequence). CDR3 region: CSSSLATSGSIADTQYF. As DNA, the CDR3 is TGTTCCAGCAGCTTAGCGACTAGCGGGAGTATCGCAGATACGCAGTATTTT.

The chain couples TRBV7-3 to TRBJ1-1, with a tentative D call TRBD1 (5 bases). Trimming shortened V by 5 bases and J by 5 bases, and 12 bases separated the two germline ends. This CDR3 comprises 13 residues. CDR1 and CDR2 from the germline V gene are SGHTA and FQGTGA. The CDR3 DNA follows: TGTGCCAGCAGCCTTACTGGGGGGACTGAAGCTTTCTTT. Translated, it gives CASSLTGGTEAFF.

This clone was found a few times. This chain links TRBV4-1 with TRBJ2-2; TRBD2 matches 8 bases. The trim removed 5 bases at V and 0 bases at J, leaving 2 bases unmatched. The length of the CDR3 is 15 residues. Germline V gives CDR1 MGHRA, CDR2 YSYEKL. Here the CDR3 reads CASSDSGANTGELFF. The CDR3 nucleotides read TGCGCCAGCAGCGATAGCGGGGCGAACACCGGGGAGCTGTTTTTT.

This clone was detected once. The chain combines TRBV6-5 with TRBJ1-4; TRBD1 might be the D (5 bases). This CDR3 contains 15 residues. Trimming took 6 bases from V and 7 from J, leaving 18 bases between them. Germline V gene data show CDR1 as MNHEY and CDR2 as SVGAGI. CDR3 DNA: TGTGCCAGCAGCCCCCGTATCAGCGGGGGTGAAAAACTGTTTTTT. It specifies CASSPRISGGEKLFF.

The rearrangement uses TRBV16 and TRBJ2-1; the match to TRBD1 covers 9 bases. This CDR3 comprises 16 residues. Germline CDR1 KGHSY, CDR2 FQNENV. V shed 1 base, J shed 5 bases, and the junction held 6 bases outside the gene matches. CDR3 DNA: TGTGCCAGCAGCCAATTTTTACAGGGGGCTGACAATGAGCAGTTCTTC. Protein: CASSQFLQGADNEQFF. Looking up the rest from reference TRBV16 and TRBJ2-1 gives the full variable domain: GEEVAQTPKHLVRGEGQKAKLYCAPIKGHSYVFWYQQVLKNEFKFLISFQNENVFDETGMPKERFSAKCLPNSPCSLEIQATKLEDSAVYFCASSQFLQGADNEQFFGPGTRLTVL.

The V and J genes are TRBV2 and TRBJ2-2; D gene unclear. Per the germline V gene, CDR1 is SNHLY and CDR2 is FYNNEI. V gave up 4 bases and J gave up 3 bases, with 9 bases separating them. The CDR3 is 14 amino acids. In nucleotides, the CDR3 is TGTGCCAGCAGTGCCCATGGCTACACCGGGGAGCTGTTTTTT. Residues: CASSAHGYTGELFF. Using reference TRBV2 and TRBJ2-2 for the parts outside the CDR3, the full variable domain is EPEVTQTPSHQVTQMGQEVILRCVPISNHLYFYWYRQILGQKVEFLVSFYNNEISEKSEIFDDQFSVERPDGSNFTLKIRSTKLEDSAMYFCASSAHGYTGELFFGEGSRLTVL.

The rearrangement links TRBV29-1 to TRBJ2-3, with 10 nucleotides matching TRBD2. CDR1 and CDR2 (germline): SQVTM, ANQGSEA. The CDR3 totals 15 residues. V lost 4 bases to trimming and J lost 4 bases; unmatched junction nucleotides: 8. This CDR3 reads CSVAASGRRPDTQYF. In DNA, the CDR3 is TGCAGCGTTGCGGCTAGCGGGAGACGCCCAGATACGCAGTATTTT.

CDR3 sequence (DNA): TGTGCCAGCAGCGTACAAGCGGACTCCTACAATGAGCAGTTCTTC. Its translation is CASSVQADSYNEQFF. The chain couples TRBV9 to TRBJ2-1; a possible D gene is TRBD2 (5 bases). In germline, CDR1 is SGDLS, CDR2 YYNGEE. V lost 1 base, J lost 0 bases, and 8 bases lay in between. CDR3 length equals 15 residues.

The genes are TRBV5-6 and TRBJ2-1; 7 bases are a match to TRBD1. V lost 3 bases and J lost 4; bases outside the gene matches: 4. Germline assignment: CDR1 SGHDT and CDR2 YYEEEE. The length of the CDR3 is 14 residues. The CDR3 spells CASSSGQEYNEQFF. For the CDR3, the DNA is TGTGCCAGCAGCTCCGGACAGGAGTACAATGAGCAGTTCTTC. Looking up the rest from reference TRBV5-6 and TRBJ2-1 gives the full variable domain: DAGVTQSPTHLIKTRGQQVTLRCSPKSGHDTVSWYQQALGQGPQFIFQYYEEEERQRGNFPDRFSGHQFPNYSSELNVNALLLGDSALYLCASSSGQEYNEQFFGPGTRLTVL.

The chain carries TRBV25-1 and TRBJ1-2, with TRBD1 as a possible D gene (6 bases). V dropped 9 bases and J dropped 5 bases, with 16 bases sitting between them. Germline V CDR1 and CDR2: MGHDK, SYGVNS. The CDR3 length is 13 residues. The DNA of the CDR3 is TGTGCCAGGCCCGACAGGAAGCTTTATGGCTACACCTTC. Its translation: CARPDRKLYGYTF.